This TCR beta chain was profiled in a study of blood T cells in healthy people across ages. Together with a sample-barcoded 5' primer, a J-beta primer mix was included in a second PCR lasting roughly 6 to 12 cycles. TCRdb reanalysed the 5' RACE reads using MiXCR and keeps one entry per CDR3 protein. The table records about 1 million distinct CDR3 sequences, more than 40% of them present only once. Only one count was recorded for this clonotype. Trimming took off 5 bases at V and 8 bases at J, with 18 bases between the two ends. The germline V gene has CDR1 MNHEY and CDR2 SMNVEV (reference sequence). CDR3 length: 14 amino acids.

The sequencing sample was made of blood. The source is a woman in her sixties in good health. The V gene is TRBV27, the J gene TRBJ1-1; no clear D gene. The CDR3 here is CASSVMVGSQEAFF. The CDR3 nucleotides are TGTGCCAGCAGTGTGATGGTCGGGTCCCAAGAAGCTTTCTTT.